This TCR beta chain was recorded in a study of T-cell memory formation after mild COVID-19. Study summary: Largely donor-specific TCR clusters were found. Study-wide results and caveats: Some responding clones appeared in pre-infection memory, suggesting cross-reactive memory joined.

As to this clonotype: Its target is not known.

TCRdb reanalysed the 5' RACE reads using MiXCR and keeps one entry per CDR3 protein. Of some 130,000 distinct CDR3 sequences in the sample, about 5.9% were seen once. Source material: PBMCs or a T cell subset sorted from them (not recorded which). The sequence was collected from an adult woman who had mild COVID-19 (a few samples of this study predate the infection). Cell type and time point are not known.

CDR3 coding DNA: TGTGCCACTGCAGGGGGTCAAGAGACCCAGTACTTC. This encodes CATAGGQETQYF. The chain combines TRBV10-3 with TRBJ2-5; 7 bases agree with TRBD1. Germline CDR1 and CDR2: ENHRY and SYGVKD. This CDR3 contains 12 residues. V was clipped by 10 bases and J by 2 bases; unmatched bases: 4.